This entry lists 4 T cell receptor beta chains sequenced from one sample in a study of T cell responses to AZD1222 COVID-19 vaccine. Here immunoSEQ multiplex PCR was the method, and the copy in TCRdb shows in-frame clones only, minus some. The top ten clones hold about 5.2% of a sample with some 120,000 clones, around 90% of them seen once. Specimen: peripheral blood, collected on day 0 of AZD1222 vaccination. These receptors were taken from an adult in good health.

The rearrangement joins TRBV19 to TRBJ1-4; D possibly corresponds to TRBD1 (5 bases). The ends were cut back, 6 bases at V and 3 bases at J, with 14 bases in the middle. Germline CDR1 is LNHDA and CDR2 is SQIVND (reference sequence). The CDR3 has 15 amino acids. The CDR3 protein is CASRRRGEANEKLFF. CDR3 sequence (DNA): TGTGCCAGTAGGCGACGGGGCGAGGCTAATGAAAAACTGTTTTTT.

The chain is built from TRBV2 and TRBJ1-1, with a weak D call TRBD1 (6 bases). V dropped 6 bases and J dropped 4 bases, with 12 bases sitting between them. Germline CDR1 SNHLY, CDR2 FYNNEI. The CDR3 is made up of 13 amino acids. The CDR3 region has the DNA TGTGCCAGCAGGAGAGGCAGGGGCACTGAAGCTTTCTTT. Translated: CASRRGRGTEAFF.

The chain links TRBV9 to TRBJ1-1; D unresolved. V was pared by 0 bases and J by 3 bases, with 18 bases between. The CDR3 contains 17 residues. From germline, CDR1 is SGDLS and CDR2 YYNGEE. The CDR3 region has the DNA TGTGCCAGCAGCGTAGGAGTATCAGGCGAGGCAGACACTGAAGCTTTCTTT. Translating it yields CASSVGVSGEADTEAFF.

The chain employs TRBV2 and TRBJ1-1; the match to TRBD1 covers 7 bases. The CDR3 contains 12 residues. Germline V gene lookup returns CDR1 SNHLY and CDR2 FYNNEI. V shed 7 bases and J 6 bases; nucleotides not matched to a gene: 5. The CDR3, as DNA: TGTGCCAGCATTCCCCAGGGGGCTGAAGCTTTCTTT. It codes for CASIPQGAEAFF.